This is a list of T cell receptor beta chains from one sample in a study of human CD8 memory T cell subsets. TCRdb reprocessed the 5' RACE reads, keeping one entry per CDR3 protein, no DNA. In total, the table holds fewer than 8,500 distinct CDR3 sequences. Sequenced sample: CD8+ stem-like memory T cells (TSCM and TCM) sorted from PBMCs. The receptors were gathered from a human donor in good health. The CDR3 runs from the conserved cysteine through the conserved F or W. Clone size, where shown, is once, few, many, or a class for clones that have expanded.

.	TRBV7-6	TRBJ2-1	CASSSPSGTSGYNEQFF
.	TRBV2	TRBJ2-1	CASSALAFSYNEQFF
.	TRBV5-1	TRBJ2-1	CASRAGLADYNEQFF
medium-sized	TRBV20-1	TRBJ2-2	CSARGTSGRRPGELFF
.	TRBV29-1	TRBJ2-7	CSGGDSTYEQYF
.	TRBV6-5	TRBJ1-5	CASSSTGSRQPQHF
.	TRBV4-1	TRBJ2-7	CASSQVQGANYEQYF
.	TRBV6-1	TRBJ2-2	CASSEGTGALSGELFF
.	TRBV28	TRBJ2-3	CASSKGVRDITDTQYF
.	TRBV24-1	TRBJ1-2	CATSDLINYGYTF
.	TRBV27	TRBJ2-1	CASSSTVGSEQFF
.	TRBV10-2	TRBJ2-7	CASSDPGQETYEQYF
.	TRBV5-4	TRBJ2-3	CASSLGGLAGEAQYF
.	TRBV29-1	TRBJ2-1	CSVLQGAYEQFF
.	TRBV3-1	TRBJ2-7	CASSQRATVRRDEQYF
.	TRBV29-1	TRBJ2-2	CSVKTGNTGELFF
.	TRBV20-1	TRBJ1-5	CSARNPDRGNQPQHF
.	TRBV28	TRBJ2-1	CASSLSAGQFF
.	TRBV5-1	TRBJ2-7	CASSIATAYEQYF
.	TRBV21-1	TRBJ1-2	CASRTGRSNYGYTF
.	TRBV29-1	TRBJ2-5	CSVRTEETQYF
.	TRBV2	TRBJ2-3	CASSERAGNTDTQYF
.	TRBV12-3/TRBV12-4	TRBJ2-5	CASSYGETQYF
.	TRBV28	TRBJ2-1	CASSLSQSNEQFF
.	TRBV3-1	TRBJ2-3	CASSREFGLRSGTDTQYF
.	TRBV6-5	TRBJ2-7	CASSYTGQLGGEQYF
.	TRBV5-5	TRBJ2-1	CASSSEDSLYNEQFF